Given below is one T cell receptor beta chain in context. Its specificity is not known. Per the germline V gene, CDR1 is MDHEN and CDR2 is SYDVKM. The CDR3 runs 11 residues. The V end lost 4 bases, the J end lost 9 bases, and 7 bases lay between the germline ends. This sample was included in a study of cytomegalovirus exposure and HLA in healthy donors. Findings of the study overall: Diagnosis of cytomegalovirus status made by the classifier reportedly showed high specificity and sensitivity. It was 164 TCR beta chains that were listed as cytomegalovirus-associated. Common viral pathogens (according to a later analysis) appeared linked to several of the most significant clusters. Across donors, most TCRs were seen rarely, yet some public ones were widespread.

PCR employed 60 Vbeta and 13 Jbeta primers. Measured with immunoSEQ multiplex PCR; TCRdb has only the in-frame clones, and not every one. The sample consists of nearly 300,000 clones, 86% of them appearing once. This chain connects TRBV28 to TRBJ2-1; a weak D match, TRBD1 (6 bases). This clonotype was sampled from a man aged 35-49 years in good health and CMV-seropositive. Specimen: PBMCs. CDR3: CASSSDSEQFF. In nucleotides, the CDR3 is TGTGCCAGCAGTTCGGACAGTGAGCAGTTCTTC.